This T cell receptor beta chain was captured in a study of vaccination effects on CD4 cells after COVID-19. Once cultured for around 11 days, the cells underwent separation to obtain CD4+ T cells. Each participant received a vaccine that was either BNT162b2 or mRNA-1273, given as two doses. The data were produced by immunoSEQ multiplex PCR, yet TCRdb's version contains in-frame clones alone and is incomplete. The data show about 57,000 clones, approximately 72% seen once. Note on this clone: The antigen is not known.

The trim removed 0 bases at V and 1 base at J, leaving 7 bases unmatched. Germline CDR1 SGHRS, CDR2 YFSETQ. The CDR3 is made up of 17 amino acids. The gene calls are TRBV5-1 and TRBJ1-1, with TRBD1 matching over 9 bases. The origin of this receptor is a human donor who received a COVID-19 vaccine. Sequencing was performed on CD4+ T cells from PBMCs cultured without peptide, taken after COVID-19 vaccination. The CDR3: CASSLVVVQGANTEAFF. CDR3 DNA: TGCGCCAGCAGCTTGGTGGTGGTACAGGGGGCGAACACTGAAGCTTTCTTT.